The rows below give T cell receptor beta chains drawn from one sample of a study of patients and donors after allogeneic stem cell transplantation. TCRdb reprocessed the RT-PCR reads via MiXCR and lists one record per CDR3 protein. Here the sample spans over 400,000 distinct CDR3 sequences, about a sixth being singletons. The sequenced sample consisted of blood, either unsorted or a sorted T cell fraction (not recorded which). Receptors were obtained from a human donor who was either an allogeneic HSCT recipient or a stem cell or donor lymphocyte infusion donor (not recorded which). It is not recorded whose cells these are; they may come from a transplant donor. The CDR3 runs from the conserved cysteine through the conserved F or W. A D gene is named only where the DNA matches it firmly. Clone size is not always given. Where it is, it says once, few, many or a class for expanded clones.

few	TRBV24-1	TRBJ1-1	.	CATSDLMNTEAFF	TGTGCCACCAGTGATCTGATGAACACTGAAGCTTTCTTT
many	TRBV2	TRBJ1-1	.	CASSDWGGMNTEAFF	TGTGCCAGCAGTGACTGGGGGGGCATGAACACTGAAGCTTTCTTT
.	TRBV20-1	TRBJ1-1	TRBD1	CSAMGGQGATEAFF	TGCAGTGCTATGGGGGGACAGGGGGCCACTGAAGCTTTCTTT
.	TRBV9	TRBJ2-1	TRBD2	CASSVVGGLERPPRRNEQFF	TGTGCCAGCAGCGTAGTAGGGGGACTAGAGCGCCCCCCCCGGAGGAATGAGCAGTTCTTC
.	TRBV20-1	TRBJ2-1	TRBD2	CSASRTSGRSYNEQFF	TGCAGTGCTAGCCGGACTAGCGGGAGGAGCTACAATGAGCAGTTCTTC
.	TRBV5-1	TRBJ2-3	.	CASSTSSTDTQYF	TGCGCCAGCAGCACCTCTAGCACAGATACGCAGTATTTT
many	TRBV5-1	TRBJ2-1	.	CASSLNARDEQFF	TGCGCCAGCAGCTTGAATGCGCGGGATGAGCAGTTCTTC
.	TRBV3-1	TRBJ2-1	.	CASSPWRSKYNEQFF	TGTGCCAGCAGTCCGTGGCGGTCTAAATACAATGAGCAGTTCTTC
many	TRBV12-3/TRBV12-4	TRBJ2-6	.	CASRQLSGANVLTF	TGTGCCAGCAGACAGCTCTCTGGGGCCAACGTCCTGACTTTC
.	TRBV29-1	TRBJ2-3	TRBD2	CSVGLAGGTDTQYF	TGCAGCGTGGGCCTAGCGGGCGGCACAGATACGCAGTATTTT
.	TRBV5-1	TRBJ2-2	.	CASSLMGGTNTGELFF	TGCGCCAGCAGCTTGATGGGCGGGACGAACACCGGGGAGCTGTTTTTT
few	TRBV20-1	TRBJ2-2	TRBD1	CSARTGPTNTGELFF	TGCAGTGCTAGGACAGGGCCTACGAACACCGGGGAGCTGTTTTTT
few	TRBV29-1	TRBJ2-1	TRBD1	CSVVTGSYNEQFF	TGCAGCGTTGTGACAGGGTCCTACAATGAGCAGTTCTTC
.	TRBV5-1	TRBJ1-1	TRBD1	CASSKPGTGDYEAFF	TGCGCCAGCAGCAAACCCGGGACAGGTGACTATGAAGCTTTCTTT
.	TRBV25-1	TRBJ2-3	.	CASSDSFTQYF	TGTGCCAGCAGTGATTCTTTTACGCAGTATTTT
few	TRBV6-5	TRBJ1-2	.	CASSYSSRRTNYGYTF	TGTGCCAGCAGTTACTCATCGAGACGCACTAACTATGGCTACACCTTC
few	TRBV4-3	TRBJ1-2	.	CASSQTRAVSYGYTF	TGCGCCAGCAGCCAGACCCGGGCAGTATCGTATGGCTACACCTTC
many	TRBV29-1	TRBJ2-1	TRBD2	CSGRTSVYNEQFF	TGCAGCGGGCGGACTAGCGTCTACAATGAGCAGTTCTTC
few	TRBV5-1	TRBJ2-7	.	CASSLAGAGYEQYF	TGCGCCAGCAGCTTGGCAGGGGCAGGCTACGAGCAGTACTTC
.	TRBV9	TRBJ1-1	.	CASSVGGQLAEAFF	TGTGCCAGCAGCGTAGGTGGGCAGTTGGCTGAAGCTTTCTTT
.	TRBV5-5	TRBJ1-5	TRBD1	CASRRGQGEGGNQPQHF	TGTGCCAGCAGGAGGGGACAGGGGGAAGGGGGCAATCAGCCCCAGCATTTT
.	TRBV20-1	TRBJ2-1	TRBD2	CSATSGSGEQFF	TGCAGTGCTACCAGCGGGAGTGGTGAGCAGTTCTTC
few	TRBV12-3/TRBV12-4	TRBJ1-5	.	CASSPGHNQPQHF	TGTGCCAGCAGCCCAGGGCACAATCAGCCCCAGCATTTT
.	TRBV7-6	TRBJ2-6	.	CASSVSWANVLTF	TGTGCCAGCAGCGTAAGTTGGGCCAACGTCCTGACTTTC
many	TRBV5-5	TRBJ2-1	.	CASSLTGNSYNEQFF	TGTGCCAGCAGCTTGACAGGGAACTCCTACAATGAGCAGTTCTTC
few	TRBV2	TRBJ2-7	.	CASRPGRRSGEQYF	TGTGCCAGCAGACCGGGACGGAGGAGTGGAGAGCAGTACTTC
.	TRBV10-3	TRBJ2-1	.	CAISDLSEAYNEQFF	TGTGCCATCAGTGATCTTAGCGAAGCCTACAATGAGCAGTTCTTC
.	TRBV29-1	TRBJ2-7	TRBD1	CSVGQGANYEQYF	TGCAGCGTTGGACAGGGGGCTAACTACGAGCAGTACTTC
few	TRBV5-6	TRBJ1-2	.	CASSLALGGAYGYTF	TGTGCCAGCAGCTTGGCCCTCGGGGGAGCCTATGGCTACACCTTC
few	TRBV9	TRBJ1-6	.	CASSVGPKSSYNSPLHF	TGTGCCAGCAGCGTAGGCCCGAAAAGCTCCTATAATTCACCCCTCCACTTT
.	TRBV6-1	TRBJ1-1	TRBD1	CASTPGQRNTEAFF	TGTGCCAGCACCCCGGGACAGCGAAACACTGAAGCTTTCTTT
.	TRBV6-4	TRBJ2-4	.	CASIHPQGEAKNIQYF	TGTGCCAGCATCCACCCACAGGGCGAAGCCAAAAACATTCAGTACTTC
.	TRBV5-1	TRBJ2-3	TRBD2	CASSGTSFGIGTDTQYF	TGCGCCAGCAGCGGGACTAGCTTTGGGATTGGCACAGATACGCAGTATTTT
few	TRBV9	TRBJ1-2	.	CASSVGVYGYTF	TGTGCCAGCAGCGTAGGGGTCTATGGCTACACCTTC
.	TRBV20-1	TRBJ2-7	.	CSARDRVGEQYF	TGCAGTGCTAGAGACAGGGTGGGGGAGCAGTACTTC
many	TRBV7-9	TRBJ1-2	.	CASSGQGKDGYTF	TGTGCCAGCAGCGGGCAGGGGAAAGATGGCTACACCTTC
many	TRBV29-1	TRBJ2-3	TRBD1	CSAETGEYTDTQYF	TGCAGCGCCGAGACAGGGGAGTACACAGATACGCAGTATTTT
many	TRBV7-9	TRBJ1-1	.	CASSVRGDRFEAFF	TGTGCCAGCAGCGTCCGGGGGGACCGTTTCGAAGCTTTCTTT
few	TRBV20-1	TRBJ2-3	TRBD2	CSALSGTKDTQYF	TGCAGTGCCCTTAGCGGGACTAAAGATACGCAGTATTTT
.	TRBV5-4	TRBJ2-1	.	CASSLANRLVKHNEQFF	TGTGCCAGCAGCTTGGCCAACCGACTAGTTAAACACAATGAGCAGTTCTTC
many	TRBV5-1	TRBJ1-1	.	CASSSQQGREAFF	TGCGCCAGCAGCTCCCAACAGGGTCGGGAAGCTTTCTTT
many	TRBV5-1	TRBJ1-1	TRBD1	CASSSRTGNTEAFF	TGCGCCAGCAGCTCTCGGACAGGGAACACTGAAGCTTTCTTT
.	TRBV11-2	TRBJ2-2	.	CASSPPARTTGELFF	TGTGCCAGCAGCCCCCCCGCCCGGACCACCGGGGAGCTGTTTTTT
many	TRBV10-3	TRBJ2-5	TRBD2	CAISGLAGGETQYF	TGTGCCATCAGTGGACTAGCGGGAGGAGAGACCCAGTACTTC
few	TRBV7-9	TRBJ2-5	TRBD1	CASSLRGEGAPQYF	TGTGCCAGCAGCCTGAGGGGCGAGGGGGCCCCCCAGTACTTC
.	TRBV7-8	TRBJ1-2	TRBD1	CASSLVSGGGYTF	TGTGCCAGCAGCTTAGTATCAGGGGGTGGCTACACCTTC
few	TRBV2	TRBJ2-5	.	CASNLAGSRETQYF	TGTGCCAGCAACTTAGCTGGCAGTCGAGAGACCCAGTACTTC
.	TRBV5-1	TRBJ1-6	.	CASSLGAGPKDSPLHF	TGCGCCAGCAGCCTTGGGGCAGGTCCTAAGGATTCACCCCTCCACTTT
few	TRBV7-8	TRBJ2-1	.	CASSLLRKSSYNEQFF	TGTGCCAGCAGCTTATTGCGGAAGAGCTCCTACAATGAGCAGTTCTTC
many	TRBV25-1	TRBJ1-2	.	CASTGTYGYTF	TGTGCCAGCACTGGGACCTATGGCTACACCTTC
few	TRBV5-6	TRBJ2-3	.	CASSHLGGTTDTQYF	TGTGCCAGCAGCCACTTAGGTGGGACGACAGATACGCAGTATTTT